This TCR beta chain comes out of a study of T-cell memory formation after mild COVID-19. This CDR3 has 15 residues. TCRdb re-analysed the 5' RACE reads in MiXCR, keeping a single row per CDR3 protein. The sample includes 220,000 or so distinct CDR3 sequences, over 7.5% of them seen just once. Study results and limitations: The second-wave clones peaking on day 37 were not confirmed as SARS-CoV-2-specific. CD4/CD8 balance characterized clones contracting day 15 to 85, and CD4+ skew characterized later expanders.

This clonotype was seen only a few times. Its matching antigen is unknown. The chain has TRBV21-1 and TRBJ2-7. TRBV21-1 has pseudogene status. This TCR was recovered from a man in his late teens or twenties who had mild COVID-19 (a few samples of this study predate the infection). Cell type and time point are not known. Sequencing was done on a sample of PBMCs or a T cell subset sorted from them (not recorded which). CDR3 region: CASSKDSQGSYEQYF. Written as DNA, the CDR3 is TGTGCCAGCAGCAAAGATTCCCAGGGCTCCTACGAGCAGTACTTC.